The next 16 T cell receptor beta chains were all read from a single sample in a study of response to subunit inactivated influenza vaccine. TCRdb reanalysed the RT-PCR reads using MiXCR and keeps one entry per CDR3 protein. The sample lists 800,000 to 1,000,000 distinct CDR3 sequences; 21% were seen once. This sample comprised PBMCs from blood, obtained 5 days after vaccination. The receptors here all came from a man aged 45-65 years who received an inactivated influenza vaccine.

This clonotype occurred a few times. The chain uses TRBV12-3 or TRBV12-4 and TRBJ2-1; D gene ambiguous. Trimming left V 3 bases short and J 9 bases short, with 6 bases between. CDR3 length equals 11 residues. CDR3 in amino acids: CASSFRIEQFF. CDR3 DNA sequence: TGTGCCAGCAGTTTCCGCATTGAGCAGTTCTTC.

This clonotype was seen a few times. This chain joins TRBV6-6 and TRBJ2-7; D is unresolved. Germline V gene sequence: CDR1 MNHNY, CDR2 SVGAGI (reference sequence). CDR3 length equals 13 residues. V lost 1 base and J lost 5, with 9 bases in between. CDR3 residues: CASSYWCCHEQYF. The CDR3 nucleotides read TGTGCCAGCAGTTACTGGTGCTGCCACGAGCAGTACTTC.

This clonotype was observed a handful of times. The chain employs TRBV7-2 and TRBJ2-7, with TRBD1 as a possible D gene (6 bases). The CDR3 sequence is 17 residues long. The V end was cut by 3 bases, the J end by 3 bases, with 21 bases between. CDR1 is SGHTA and CDR2 is FQGNSA in the germline V gene. The CDR3 DNA follows: TGTGCCAGCAGCTTCACCGTTTTCGGGACAAAAGACTACGAGCAGTACTTC. This sequence encodes CASSFTVFGTKDYEQYF.

With regard to this clonotype: A much larger clonotype is one base distant, so this may be a read error. The gene calls are TRBV10-3 and TRBJ1-1; tentative D call: TRBD1 (6 bases). CDR1 and CDR2 from the germline V gene are ENHRY and SYGVKD. This CDR3 is built from 13 residues. Trimming left V 4 bases short and J 1 base short, with 7 bases between. The CDR3 DNA sequence: TGTGCCATCAGTGGAGGGGGGAACACTGAAGCTTTCTTT. The encoded protein is CAISGGGNTEAFF.

This clonotype was counted ten times or more. The chain is built from TRBV10-1 and TRBJ2-7; D is uncertain. Germline CDR1 WNHNN, CDR2 SYGVQD (reference sequence). CDR3 length: 14 amino acids. The V end lost 3 bases, the J end lost 2 bases, and 11 bases lay between the germline ends. The CDR3 loop is CASSESGVPYEQYF. The CDR3, as DNA: TGCGCCAGCAGTGAATCTGGGGTTCCCTACGAGCAGTACTTC.

This clonotype was detected a few times. A much larger clone is a single base away; this may be a read error. This sequence joins TRBV5-4 and TRBJ2-5, with D hard to call. V was pared by 3 bases and J by 2 bases, with 8 bases between. Looked up from germline, CDR1 is SGHNT and CDR2 is YYREEE (reference sequence). CDR3 length: 13 residues. The CDR3 region is CASSSDGQETQYF. The CDR3 coding sequence is TGTGCCAGCAGCTCGGACGGACAAGAGACCCAGTACTTC.

The chain carries TRBV25-1 and TRBJ2-2, with D unresolved. V gave up 3 bases and J gave up 4 bases, with 9 bases separating them. CDR3 length: 14 residues. Germline lookup yields CDR1 MGHDK and CDR2 SYGVNS. DNA for the CDR3: TGTGCCAGCAGTGATTACGGATTCACCGGGGAGCTGTTTTTT. This gives the protein CASSDYGFTGELFF.

V is TRBV20-1 and J is TRBJ2-5; D is ambiguous. Per the germline V gene, CDR1 is DFQATT and CDR2 is SNEGSKA (reference sequence). The V end lost 5 bases, the J end lost 5 bases, and 15 bases lay between the germline ends. CDR3 length: 13 amino acids. Here the CDR3 DNA reads TGCAGTGCTCTACGGACGGCCAGGGAGACCCAGTACTTC. Amino acids: CSALRTARETQYF.

This clonotype appeared a few times. V and J are TRBV5-1 and TRBJ1-2; no reliable D call. This CDR3 region has 14 residues. Germline V gene lookup returns CDR1 SGHRS and CDR2 YFSETQ. Trimming stripped 6 bases from V and 2 bases from J, with 14 bases between. The CDR3 DNA reads TGCGCCAGCAAAACGGAGGCTTTAAACTATGGCTACACCTTC. Translating gives CASKTEALNYGYTF.

The chain uses TRBV11-1 and TRBJ2-6, with 7 bases lining up with TRBD1. There are 19 residues in the CDR3. With V trimmed by 4 bases and J by 0 bases, 12 bases remained unmatched. CDR1 and CDR2 (germline): SGHAT, FQDESV (reference sequence). DNA of the CDR3: TGTGCCAGCAGCTCAATATACGAGAACAGGGGCTCTGGGGCCAACGTCCTGACTTTC. This codes for CASSSIYENRGSGANVLTF.

V is TRBV4-1 and J is TRBJ1-3, with D possibly matching TRBD1 (5 bases). The V gene's germline CDR1 is MGHRA and CDR2 YSYEKL. V dropped 0 bases and J dropped 4 bases, with 13 bases sitting between them. CDR3 length equals 16 residues. Here the CDR3 reads CASSQDRGKFGNTIYF. The DNA of the CDR3 is TGCGCCAGCAGCCAAGATCGGGGGAAGTTCGGAAACACCATATATTTT.

CDR3 bases: TGTGCCAGCAGCCCTGGGAGCGGACCAGGGCTGACGCAGTATTTT. This encodes CASSPGSGPGLTQYF. The chain combines TRBV11-2 with TRBJ2-3; D tentatively reads TRBD1 or TRBD2 (5 bases each). This CDR3 contains 15 residues. Germline assignment: CDR1 SGHAT and CDR2 FQNNGV. The ends were cut back, 5 bases at V and 9 bases at J, with 21 bases in the middle.

At least ten counts were recorded for this clonotype. In DNA, the CDR3 is TGTGCCAGCAGTATCGGACAGGGGGCGAACTATGGCTACACCTTC. Its translation: CASSIGQGANYGYTF. The chain uses TRBV6-2 or TRBV6-3 and TRBJ1-2; 11 bases fit TRBD1. Germline CDR1 and CDR2: MNHEY and SVGEGT. V lost 5 bases and J lost 2; bases outside the gene matches: 4. This CDR3 is built from 15 residues.

Only one count was recorded for this clonotype. This sequence joins TRBV7-2 and TRBJ1-2; D remains ambiguous. The germline V gene has CDR1 SGHTA and CDR2 FQGNSA. Trimming shortened V by 5 bases and J by 1 base, and 11 bases separated the two germline ends. CDR3 length equals 14 residues. The CDR3 loop reads CASSPRAGNYGYTF. In nucleotides, the CDR3 is TGTGCCAGCAGCCCCAGAGCCGGTAACTATGGCTACACCTTC.

This clonotype has just a few counts. J is TRBJ2-7 and V is TRBV7-9; no firm D call. Trimming cost V 5 bases and J 6 bases, with 11 bases left between them. Germline lookup yields CDR1 SEHNR and CDR2 FQNEAQ (reference sequence). CDR3 length: 12 amino acids. The CDR3 sequence: CASSGYIPEQYF. For the CDR3, the DNA is TGTGCCAGCAGCGGTTATATCCCCGAGCAGTACTTC.

This clonotype was seen a handful of times. V and J are TRBV7-2 and TRBJ2-7, with 8 bases that match TRBD2. Germline trimming cut 1 base from V and 4 bases from J; bases unmatched to any gene: 9. This CDR3 is 16 amino acids long. Germline assignment: CDR1 SGHTA and CDR2 FQGNSA. The CDR3 is CASSLDPTSANYEQYF. CDR3 sequence (DNA): TGTGCCAGCAGCTTAGACCCGACTAGCGCAAATTACGAGCAGTACTTC.